This T cell receptor (beta chain) was captured in a study of post-analysis software for immune sequencing data. Whole-study context: Recorded subtypes: relapsing-remitting, secondary progressive, progressive-relapsing; some patients unannotated. Study outcomes and limitations: The authors found that F measure strongly co-clustered same-batch samples. When compared against controls, multiple sclerosis patients showed significantly lower normalized Chao1 diversity. Several TRBV segments were more frequent in patients than controls; TRBV5-6, TRBV5-1 and TRBV20-1 belonged to this group.

Sequencing libraries made from TCR beta cDNA carried unique molecular identifiers. Roughly 490,000 cDNA molecules came from around 1 to 10 million T cells. TCRdb re-analysed the PCR reads in MiXCR, keeping a single row per CDR3 protein. The table lists roughly 620,000 distinct CDR3 sequences, 44% of them singletons. The CDR3 spans 13 residues. V was shortened by 6 bases and J by 3 bases, with 14 bases between the two germline ends. Germline-derived CDR1 and CDR2 are SQVTM and ANQGSEA. This clonotype was observed once. Its specificity is not known. This chain links TRBV29-1 with TRBJ1-2; D may be TRBD1 (5 bases). The receptor comes from a girl between 10 and 17 years old with multiple sclerosis. The sequenced sample consisted of blood. The DNA for the CDR3 is TGCAGCGTGGTCGGGGGAGAGGACTATGGCTACACCTTC. It translates to CSVVGGEDYGYTF. The full variable domain, in which reference TRBV29-1 and TRBJ1-2 provide the parts outside the CDR3, is SAVISQKPSRDICQRGTSLTIQCQVDSQVTMMFWYRQQPGQSLTLIATANQGSEATYESGFVIDKFPISRPNLTFSTLTVSNMSPEDSSIYLCSVVGGEDYGYTFGSGTRLTVV.